This TCR beta chain was identified in a study of cytomegalovirus exposure and HLA in healthy donors. V dropped 5 bases and J dropped 3 bases, with 8 bases sitting between them. CDR1 is MNHEY, CDR2 SVGAGI, per germline. The CDR3 is made up of 13 amino acids. Study outcomes and limitations: Earlier findings revealed that most TCR beta V segments proved productive either about 90% or about 30% of the time.

The study ran its PCR with 60 Vbeta and 13 Jbeta primers. TCRdb keeps only in-frame clones here, not all; method: immunoSEQ multiplex PCR. The repertoire holds approximately 150,000 clones, with over 80% as singletons. This clone was seen a handful of times. Its antigen is not identified. All donors participated as healthy donors of bone marrow. The chain uses TRBV6-5 and TRBJ2-1; D perhaps matches TRBD1 (5 bases). The clonotype originates from a man in his forties or fifties in good health and CMV-seropositive. Sequences were obtained from PBMCs. The CDR3 sequence: CASSEQDYNEQFF. CDR3 DNA: TGTGCCAGCAGTGAACAGGACTACAATGAGCAGTTCTTC.